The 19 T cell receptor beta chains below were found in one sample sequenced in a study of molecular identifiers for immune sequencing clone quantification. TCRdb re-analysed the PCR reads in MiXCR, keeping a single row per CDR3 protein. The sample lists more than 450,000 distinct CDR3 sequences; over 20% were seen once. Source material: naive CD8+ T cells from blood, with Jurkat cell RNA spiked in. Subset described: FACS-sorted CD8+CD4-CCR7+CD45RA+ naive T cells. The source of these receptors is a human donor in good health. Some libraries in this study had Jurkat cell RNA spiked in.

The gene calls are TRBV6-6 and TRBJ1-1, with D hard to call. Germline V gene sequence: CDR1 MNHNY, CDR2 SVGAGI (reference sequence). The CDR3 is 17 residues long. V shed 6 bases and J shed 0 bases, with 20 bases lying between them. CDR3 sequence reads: CASRDRVGEGLNTEAFF. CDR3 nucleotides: TGTGCCAGCAGAGATCGTGTCGGGGAGGGTCTGAACACTGAAGCTTTCTTT.

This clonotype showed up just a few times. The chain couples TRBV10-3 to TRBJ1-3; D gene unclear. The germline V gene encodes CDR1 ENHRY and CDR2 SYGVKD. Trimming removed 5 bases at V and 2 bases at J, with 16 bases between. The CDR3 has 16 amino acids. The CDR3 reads CAISSIGSEAGNTIYF. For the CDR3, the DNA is TGTGCCATCAGTTCCATCGGGTCGGAAGCTGGAAACACCATATATTTT.

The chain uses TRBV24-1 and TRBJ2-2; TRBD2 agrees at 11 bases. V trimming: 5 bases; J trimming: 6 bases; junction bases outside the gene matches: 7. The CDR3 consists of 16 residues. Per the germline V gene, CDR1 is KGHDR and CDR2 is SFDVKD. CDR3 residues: CATSVFTSGSAGELFF. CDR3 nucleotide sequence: TGTGCCACCAGTGTTTTTACTAGCGGGAGCGCCGGGGAGCTGTTTTTT.

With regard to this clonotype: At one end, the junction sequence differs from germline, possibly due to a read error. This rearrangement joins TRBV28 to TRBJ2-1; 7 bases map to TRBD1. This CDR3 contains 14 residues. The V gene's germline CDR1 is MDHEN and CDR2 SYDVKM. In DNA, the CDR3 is TGTGCCAGCAGTTTAATAGGGGGCGCCAATGAGCAGCTCTTC. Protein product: CASSLIGGANEQLF.

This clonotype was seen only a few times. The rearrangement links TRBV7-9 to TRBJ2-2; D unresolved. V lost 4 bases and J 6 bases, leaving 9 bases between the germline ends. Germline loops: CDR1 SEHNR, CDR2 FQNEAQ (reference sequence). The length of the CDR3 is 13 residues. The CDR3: CASSYTISGELFF. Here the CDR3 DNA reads TGTGCCAGCAGCTACACGATCTCCGGGGAGCTGTTTTTT.

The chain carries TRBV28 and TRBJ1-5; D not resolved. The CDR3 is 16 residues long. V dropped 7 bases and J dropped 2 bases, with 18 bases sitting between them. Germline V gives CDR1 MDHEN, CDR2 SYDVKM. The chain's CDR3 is CASTGDSITGNQPQHF. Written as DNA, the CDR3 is TGTGCCAGCACGGGAGACTCCATAACGGGCAATCAGCCCCAGCATTTT.

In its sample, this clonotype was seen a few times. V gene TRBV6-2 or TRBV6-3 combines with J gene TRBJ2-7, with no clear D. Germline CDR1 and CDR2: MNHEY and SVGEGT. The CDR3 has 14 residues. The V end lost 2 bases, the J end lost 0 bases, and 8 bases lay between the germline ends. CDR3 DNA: TGTGCCAGCAGTTACATGGCGATCTCCTACGAGCAGTACTTC. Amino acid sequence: CASSYMAISYEQYF.

In nucleotides, the CDR3 is TGTGCCAGCAGCCAAGATCCACTAGCGTGGGAGACCCAGTACTTC. Translated: CASSQDPLAWETQYF. The V call is TRBV14, the J call TRBJ2-5, with 7 bases identical to TRBD2. V shed 0 bases and J 5 bases; nucleotides not matched to a gene: 6. The CDR3 is 15 residues long. Per the germline V gene, CDR1 is SGHDN and CDR2 is FVKESK.

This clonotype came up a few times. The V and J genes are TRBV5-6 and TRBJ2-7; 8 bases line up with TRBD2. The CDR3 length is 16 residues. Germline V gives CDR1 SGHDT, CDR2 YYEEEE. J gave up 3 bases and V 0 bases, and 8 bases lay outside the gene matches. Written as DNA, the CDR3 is TGTGCCAGCAGCTTGGGGGGAGCGGGAGTGTACTACGAGCAGTACTTC. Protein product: CASSLGGAGVYYEQYF.

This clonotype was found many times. CDR3 coding DNA: TGTGCCTGGACTCCGGCAGGGACCATGGAGCAGTACTTC. As protein: CAWTPAGTMEQYF. This chain connects TRBV30 to TRBJ2-7; D possibly matches TRBD1 or TRBD2 (5 bases each). Germline lookup yields CDR1 GTSNPN and CDR2 SVGIG (reference sequence). The CDR3 spans 13 residues. Between the trimmed V and J ends, which lost 4 bases and 7 bases, there was a span of 17 bases.

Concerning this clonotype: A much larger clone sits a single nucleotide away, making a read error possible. DNA for the CDR3: TGTGCCAGCAGCTTGACAGGGACTGGCACAGATAGGCAGTATTTT. This translates into CASSLTGTGTDRQYF. The chain couples TRBV5-4 to TRBJ2-3; D assignment may be TRBD1 or TRBD2 (6 bases each). Germline V gene sequence: CDR1 SGHNT, CDR2 YYREEE (reference sequence). The CDR3 runs to 15 residues.

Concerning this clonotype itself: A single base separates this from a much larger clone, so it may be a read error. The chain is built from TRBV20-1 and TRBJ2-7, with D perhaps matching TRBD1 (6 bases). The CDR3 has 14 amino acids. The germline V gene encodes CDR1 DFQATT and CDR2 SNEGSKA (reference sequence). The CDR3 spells CGATPRDKPYEQYF. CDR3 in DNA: TGCGGTGCTACACCCCGGGACAAGCCCTACGAGCAGTACTTC.

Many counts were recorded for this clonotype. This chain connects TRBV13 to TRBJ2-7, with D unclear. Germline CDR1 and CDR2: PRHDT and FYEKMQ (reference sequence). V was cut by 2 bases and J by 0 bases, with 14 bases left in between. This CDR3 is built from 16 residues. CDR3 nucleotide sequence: TGTGCCAGCAGCTTATCCGGACGCTCCCGCTCCTACGAGCAGTACTTC. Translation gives CASSLSGRSRSYEQYF.

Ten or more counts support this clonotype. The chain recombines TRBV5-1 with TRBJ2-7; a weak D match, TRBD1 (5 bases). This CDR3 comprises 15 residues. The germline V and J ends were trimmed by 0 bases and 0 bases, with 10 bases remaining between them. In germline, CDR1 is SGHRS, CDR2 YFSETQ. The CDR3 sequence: CASSLALDTSYEQYF. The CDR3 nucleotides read TGCGCCAGCAGCTTGGCCCTGGACACCTCCTACGAGCAGTACTTC.

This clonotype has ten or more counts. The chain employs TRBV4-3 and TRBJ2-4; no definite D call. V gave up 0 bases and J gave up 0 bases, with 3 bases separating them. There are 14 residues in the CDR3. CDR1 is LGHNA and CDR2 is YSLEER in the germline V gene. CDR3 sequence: CASSQEIAKNIQYF. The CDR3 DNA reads TGCGCCAGCAGCCAAGAAATAGCCAAAAACATTCAGTACTTC.

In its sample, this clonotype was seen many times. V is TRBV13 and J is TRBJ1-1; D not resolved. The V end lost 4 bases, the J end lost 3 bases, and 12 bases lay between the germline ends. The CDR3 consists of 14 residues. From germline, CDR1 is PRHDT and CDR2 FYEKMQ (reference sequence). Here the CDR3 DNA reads TGTGCCAGCAGCTCTCCGACTGCGGACACTGAAGCTTTCTTT. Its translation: CASSSPTADTEAFF.

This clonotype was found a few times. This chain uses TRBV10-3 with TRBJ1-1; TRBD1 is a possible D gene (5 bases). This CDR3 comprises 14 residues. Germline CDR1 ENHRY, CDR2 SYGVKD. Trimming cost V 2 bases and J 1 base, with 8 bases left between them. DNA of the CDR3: TGTGCCATCAGTGAGGGGCAGGGGAACACTGAAGCTTTCTTT. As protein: CAISEGQGNTEAFF.

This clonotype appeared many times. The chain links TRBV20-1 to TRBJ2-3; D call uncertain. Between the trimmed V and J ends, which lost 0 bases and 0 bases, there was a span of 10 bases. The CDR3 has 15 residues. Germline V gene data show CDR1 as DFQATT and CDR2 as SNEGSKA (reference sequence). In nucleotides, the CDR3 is TGCAGTGCTAGAGAACGGTGGGCTAGCACAGATACGCAGTATTTT. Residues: CSARERWASTDTQYF.

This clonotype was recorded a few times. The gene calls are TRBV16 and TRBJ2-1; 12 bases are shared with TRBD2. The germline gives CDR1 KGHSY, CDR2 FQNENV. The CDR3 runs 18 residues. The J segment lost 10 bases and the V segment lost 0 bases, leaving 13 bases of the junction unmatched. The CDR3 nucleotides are TGTGCCAGCAGCCAATCCGGCGGGCTACTAGCGGGGGGTATCGAGCAGTTCTTC. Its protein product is CASSQSGGLLAGGIEQFF.